The sequence of this TCR beta chain was determined in a study of T cells expressing NK-cell markers. TCRdb re-called the 5' RACE reads; one entry per CDR3 protein, DNA not given. The listing records 300,000 to 450,000 distinct CDR3 sequences. Germline loops: CDR1 MNHNS, CDR2 SASEGT. The CDR3 covers 15 residues. This chain uses TRBV6-1 with TRBJ2-1; checking the TCRdb D call of TRBD1 is not possible without DNA. This TCR was sampled from a man between 18 and 69 years old in good health. Sequenced input: blood T cells: a sorted CD56 or NKG2C T cell subset, CD4+ or CD8+ T cells, or bulk PBMC T cells (not recorded which). The CDR3 spells CASQKAGALYNEQFF.